This T cell receptor beta chain stems from a study of shared clonotypes between healthy human individuals. Study-wide results and caveats: Shared clonotypes: approximately 5.3% naive CD4, roughly 3.5% naive CD8, around 2.2% memory CD4, approximately 0.37% memory CD8.

Sequencing was performed with immunoSEQ multiplex PCR; in TCRdb, only in-frame clones are kept and a portion is missing. This table has about 1.5 million clones, approximately 98% appearing once. CDR1 is MDHEN and CDR2 is SYDVKM in the germline V gene. V lost 10 bases and J 6 bases, leaving 19 bases between the germline ends. The CDR3 runs 13 residues. In regard to this clone: Its antigen is currently unknown.

Splitting of CD4+ cells produced CD45RA+ naive and CD45RA-negative memory subsets. The sample was naive CD4+ T cells sorted from blood. Described subset: CD45RA+ positively selected. This TCR came from a man aged 25-45 years in good health. The V gene is TRBV28, the J gene TRBJ2-7, with D tentatively TRBD1 or TRBD2 (5 bases each). Written as DNA, the CDR3 is TGTGCCATCCCCGGGACGACCATCGGCGAGCAGTACTTC. Amino acid sequence: CAIPGTTIGEQYF. The complete variable domain, with remaining parts taken from reference TRBV28 and TRBJ2-7, reads DVKVTQSSRYLVKRTGEKVFLECVQDMDHENMFWYRQDPGLGLRLIYFSYDVKMKEKGDIPEGYSVSREKKERFSLILESASTNQTSMYLCAIPGTTIGEQYFGPGTRLTVT.